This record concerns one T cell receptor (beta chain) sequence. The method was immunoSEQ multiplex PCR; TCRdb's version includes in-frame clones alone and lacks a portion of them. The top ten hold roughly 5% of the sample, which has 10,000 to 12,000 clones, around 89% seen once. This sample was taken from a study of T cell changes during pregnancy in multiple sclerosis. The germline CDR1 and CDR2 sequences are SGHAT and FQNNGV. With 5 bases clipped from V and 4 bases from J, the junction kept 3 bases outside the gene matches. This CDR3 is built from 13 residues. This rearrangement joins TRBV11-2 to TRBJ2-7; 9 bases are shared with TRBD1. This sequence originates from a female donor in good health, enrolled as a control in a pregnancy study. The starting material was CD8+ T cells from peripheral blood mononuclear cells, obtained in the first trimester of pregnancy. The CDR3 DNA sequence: TGTGCCAGCAGCCAAGGACAGGGGTACGAGCAGTACTTC. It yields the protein CASSQGQGYEQYF.